This T cell receptor beta chain was sequenced in a study of shared clonotypes between healthy human individuals. Regarding this clone: The antigen is unknown.

Deep was the level used in running the assay. Each cell subset's genomic DNA was divided evenly among several immunoSEQ plates. The protocol was immunoSEQ multiplex PCR, while the TCRdb copy is restricted to in-frame clones and leaves out a portion. This table has around 2,100,000 clones, just under 95% appearing once. CDR1 is SGHRS, CDR2 YFSETQ, per germline. The V end lost 4 bases, the J end lost 3 bases, and 16 bases lay between the germline ends. CDR3 size: 15 residues. Points from the study as a whole: Non-shared clonotypes displayed generation probabilities falling below those of clonotypes present in all four donors.

Naivety among CD8 cells was defined by CD45RO negativity and positive CCR7 selection, thereby excluding terminally differentiated effector memory CD45RA+ cells. The sequence derives from a man aged 18 to 30 in good health. Sequencing input: naive CD8+ T cells sorted from blood. This chain uses TRBV5-1 with TRBJ1-1, with TRBD1 as a possible D gene (6 bases). The CDR3 reads CASSDYEAGDTEAFF. DNA of the CDR3: TGCGCCAGCAGCGATTACGAAGCAGGGGACACTGAAGCTTTCTTT.